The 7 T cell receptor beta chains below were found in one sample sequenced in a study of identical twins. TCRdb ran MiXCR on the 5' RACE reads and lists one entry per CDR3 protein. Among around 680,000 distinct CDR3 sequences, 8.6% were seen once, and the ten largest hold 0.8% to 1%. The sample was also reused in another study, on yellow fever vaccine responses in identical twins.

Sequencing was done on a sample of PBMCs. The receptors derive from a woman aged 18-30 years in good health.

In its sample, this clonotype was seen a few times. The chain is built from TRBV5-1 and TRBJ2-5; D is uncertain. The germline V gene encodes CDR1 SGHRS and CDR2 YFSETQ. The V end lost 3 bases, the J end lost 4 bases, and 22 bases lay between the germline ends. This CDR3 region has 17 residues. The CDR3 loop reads CASSYLDKIGQLETQYF. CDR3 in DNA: TGCGCCAGCAGCTACCTTGACAAGATCGGTCAATTAGAGACCCAGTACTTC.

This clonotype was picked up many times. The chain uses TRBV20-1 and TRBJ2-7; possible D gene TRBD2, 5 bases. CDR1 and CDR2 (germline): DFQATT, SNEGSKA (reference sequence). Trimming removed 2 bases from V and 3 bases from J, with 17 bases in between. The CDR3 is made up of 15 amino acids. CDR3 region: CSARHLERIHYEQYF. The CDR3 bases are TGCAGTGCTAGACACCTTGAGCGGATTCACTACGAGCAGTACTTC.

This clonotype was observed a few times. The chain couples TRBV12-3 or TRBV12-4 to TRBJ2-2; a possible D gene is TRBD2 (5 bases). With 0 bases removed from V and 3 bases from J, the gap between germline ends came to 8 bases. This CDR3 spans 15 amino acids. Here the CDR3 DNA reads TGTGCCAGCAGTTTAGCGGGAGTAGACACCGGGGAGCTGTTTTTT. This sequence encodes CASSLAGVDTGELFF.

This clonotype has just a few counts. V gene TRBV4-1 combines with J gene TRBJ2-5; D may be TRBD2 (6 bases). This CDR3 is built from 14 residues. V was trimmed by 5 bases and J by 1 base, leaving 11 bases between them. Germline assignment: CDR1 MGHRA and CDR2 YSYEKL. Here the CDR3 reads CASSGGTLQETQYF. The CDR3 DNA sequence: TGCGCCAGCAGCGGCGGGACTCTCCAAGAGACCCAGTACTTC.

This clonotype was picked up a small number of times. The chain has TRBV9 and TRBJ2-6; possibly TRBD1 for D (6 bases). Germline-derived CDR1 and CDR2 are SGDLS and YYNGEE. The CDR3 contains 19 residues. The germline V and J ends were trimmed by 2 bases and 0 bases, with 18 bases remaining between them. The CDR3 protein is CASSVPNRTGTSGANVLTF. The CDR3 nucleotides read TGTGCCAGCAGCGTCCCGAATCGAACAGGGACCTCTGGGGCCAACGTCCTGACTTTC.

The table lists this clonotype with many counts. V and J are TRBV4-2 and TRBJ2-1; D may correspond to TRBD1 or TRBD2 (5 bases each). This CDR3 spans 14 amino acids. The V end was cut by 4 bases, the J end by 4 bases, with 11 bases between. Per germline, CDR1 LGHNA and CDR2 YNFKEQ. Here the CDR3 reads CASSPIGTYNEQFF. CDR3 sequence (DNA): TGTGCCAGCAGCCCGATCGGGACGTACAATGAGCAGTTCTTC.

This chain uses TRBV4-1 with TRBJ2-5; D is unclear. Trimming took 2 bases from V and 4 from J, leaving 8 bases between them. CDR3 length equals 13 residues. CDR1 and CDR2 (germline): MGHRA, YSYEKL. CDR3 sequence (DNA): TGCGCCAGCAGCCAACTCAGAGGAGAGACCCAGTACTTC. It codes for CASSQLRGETQYF.